The rows below give T cell receptor beta chains drawn from one sample of a study of Graves' ophthalmopathy and Graves' hyperthyroidism. TCRdb ran MiXCR on the multiplex PCR reads and lists one entry per CDR3 protein. This table holds fewer than 400,000 distinct CDR3 sequences, 15% to 20% found once. The sequenced sample consisted of peripheral blood. These receptors were collected from a woman aged 18-29 years with Graves' ophthalmopathy. CDR3s include the opening cysteine and the closing phenylalanine or tryptophan. The order of the fields is V gene, D gene, J gene, clone size, CDR3 protein, CDR3 DNA. The D gene is left open where the match is weak. Expanded clones are given a class, and other clones once, few, many or no size at all.

v_gene: TRBV4-2; d_gene: TRBD1; j_gene: TRBJ1-1; abundance: many; CDR3aa: CASSQWGQGGTEAFF; CDR3nt: TGTGCCAGCAGCCAATGGGGACAGGGAGGGACTGAAGCTTTCTTT
v_gene: TRBV19; d_gene: TRBD1; j_gene: TRBJ1-5; abundance: many; CDR3aa: CASSVTGTGFGQPQHF; CDR3nt: TGTGCCAGTAGTGTCACCGGGACAGGTTTTGGACAGCCCCAGCATTTT
v_gene: TRBV9; d_gene: -; j_gene: TRBJ2-5; abundance: many; CDR3aa: CASSVEGGVGQETQYF; CDR3nt: TGTGCCAGCAGCGTAGAGGGGGGAGTCGGCCAAGAGACCCAGTACTTC
v_gene: TRBV24-1; d_gene: TRBD2; j_gene: TRBJ2-5; abundance: few; CDR3aa: CATSDPLLAEETQYF; CDR3nt: TGTGCCACCAGTGATCCACTACTAGCGGAAGAGACCCAGTACTTC
v_gene: TRBV7-8; d_gene: TRBD2; j_gene: TRBJ2-7; abundance: -; CDR3aa: CASSAEPLAGGPGEQYF; CDR3nt: TGTGCCAGCAGTGCGGAGCCGCTAGCGGGGGGGCCGGGCGAGCAGTACTTC
v_gene: TRBV27; d_gene: -; j_gene: TRBJ1-1; abundance: many; CDR3aa: CASSLLSGRAEAFF; CDR3nt: TGTGCCAGCAGTTTATTGTCGGGGAGAGCTGAAGCTTTCTTT
v_gene: TRBV29-1; d_gene: -; j_gene: TRBJ1-1; abundance: -; CDR3aa: CSVAPHGQFEAFF; CDR3nt: TGCAGCGTTGCCCCCCACGGGCAGTTTGAAGCTTTCTTT
v_gene: TRBV6-2/TRBV6-3; d_gene: TRBD1; j_gene: TRBJ1-1; abundance: many; CDR3aa: CASSFTGQGGTEAFF; CDR3nt: TGTGCCAGCAGTTTCACAGGACAGGGGGGGACTGAAGCTTTCTTT
v_gene: TRBV4-3; d_gene: TRBD2; j_gene: TRBJ2-2; abundance: few; CDR3aa: CASSQGLAGGLTGELFF; CDR3nt: TGCGCCAGCAGCCAGGGACTAGCGGGAGGTTTAACCGGGGAGCTGTTTTTT
v_gene: TRBV5-1; d_gene: TRBD1; j_gene: TRBJ2-5; abundance: many; CDR3aa: CASSQGQGGKTQYF; CDR3nt: TGCGCCAGCAGCCAGGGACAGGGGGGAAAGACCCAGTACTTC
v_gene: TRBV19; d_gene: -; j_gene: TRBJ1-1; abundance: many; CDR3aa: CASSIGGRGEAFF; CDR3nt: TGTGCCAGTAGTATAGGGGGACGCGGAGAAGCTTTCTTT
v_gene: TRBV11-2; d_gene: -; j_gene: TRBJ1-1; abundance: many; CDR3aa: CASSLNGLTEAFF; CDR3nt: TGTGCCAGCAGCTTAAACGGACTAACTGAAGCTTTCTTT
v_gene: TRBV29-1; d_gene: -; j_gene: TRBJ2-7; abundance: many; CDR3aa: CSVEQRRAGGTYEQYF; CDR3nt: TGCAGCGTTGAACAGCGACGGGCAGGGGGGACCTACGAGCAGTACTTC
v_gene: TRBV6-5; d_gene: TRBD1; j_gene: TRBJ2-5; abundance: many; CDR3aa: CASSQNRGLMLETQYF; CDR3nt: TGTGCCAGCAGTCAGAACAGGGGGCTAATGCTAGAGACCCAGTACTTC
v_gene: TRBV27; d_gene: -; j_gene: TRBJ2-7; abundance: many; CDR3aa: CASSIQIWGEQYF; CDR3nt: TGTGCCAGCAGTATACAGATTTGGGGCGAGCAGTACTTC
v_gene: TRBV27; d_gene: -; j_gene: TRBJ2-7; abundance: many; CDR3aa: CASSFRGRVYEQYF; CDR3nt: TGTGCCAGCAGTTTCCGGGGTCGTGTTTACGAGCAGTACTTC
v_gene: TRBV9; d_gene: -; j_gene: TRBJ1-5; abundance: many; CDR3aa: CASSVGDQPQHF; CDR3nt: TGTGCCAGCAGCGTAGGGGATCAGCCCCAGCATTTT
v_gene: TRBV27; d_gene: -; j_gene: TRBJ1-6; abundance: many; CDR3aa: CASSLIGTDYNSPLHF; CDR3nt: TGTGCCAGCAGTTTAATCGGGACGGATTATAATTCACCCCTCCACTTT
v_gene: TRBV28; d_gene: TRBD1; j_gene: TRBJ1-3; abundance: many; CDR3aa: CASAAPTGGGNTIYF; CDR3nt: TGTGCCAGCGCAGCCCCGACAGGGGGGGGAAACACCATATATTTT
v_gene: TRBV6-2/TRBV6-3; d_gene: -; j_gene: TRBJ2-7; abundance: many; CDR3aa: CASSDPRGEQYF; CDR3nt: TGTGCCAGCAGTGATCCTAGAGGAGAGCAGTACTTC
v_gene: TRBV6-1; d_gene: -; j_gene: TRBJ2-7; abundance: -; CDR3aa: CASSPQGKAVGEQYF; CDR3nt: TGTGCCAGCAGTCCACAGGGAAAGGCGGTCGGGGAGCAGTACTTC
v_gene: TRBV6-1; d_gene: TRBD1; j_gene: TRBJ1-5; abundance: -; CDR3aa: CASSKDRAGTQPQHF; CDR3nt: TGTGCCAGCAGTAAGGACAGGGCGGGTACTCAGCCCCAGCATTTT
v_gene: TRBV11-2; d_gene: -; j_gene: TRBJ1-5; abundance: -; CDR3aa: CASSFMDGEPQHF; CDR3nt: TGTGCCAGCAGCTTTATGGACGGGGAACCCCAGCATTTT
v_gene: TRBV6-2/TRBV6-3; d_gene: -; j_gene: TRBJ2-5; abundance: -; CDR3aa: CASRPSVQETQYF; CDR3nt: TGTGCCAGCAGACCATCTGTACAAGAGACCCAGTACTTC
v_gene: TRBV20-1; d_gene: -; j_gene: TRBJ1-1; abundance: many; CDR3aa: CSARRGAGNTEAFF; CDR3nt: TGCAGTGCTAGGCGGGGAGCCGGGAACACTGAAGCTTTCTTT
v_gene: TRBV12-3/TRBV12-4; d_gene: -; j_gene: TRBJ2-2; abundance: many; CDR3aa: CASIEATGELFF; CDR3nt: TGTGCCAGCATCGAGGCCACCGGGGAGCTGTTTTTT
v_gene: TRBV20-1; d_gene: -; j_gene: TRBJ2-7; abundance: many; CDR3aa: CSASRSTYEQYF; CDR3nt: TGCAGTGCTAGCAGGAGTACCTACGAGCAGTACTTC
v_gene: TRBV5-1; d_gene: TRBD1; j_gene: TRBJ2-7; abundance: -; CDR3aa: CASSAGQGAPWDHYEQYF; CDR3nt: TGCGCCAGCAGCGCGGGACAGGGGGCGCCTTGGGACCACTACGAGCAGTACTTC
v_gene: TRBV7-2; d_gene: TRBD2; j_gene: TRBJ2-7; abundance: many; CDR3aa: CASSRGGGGSYEQYF; CDR3nt: TGTGCCAGCAGCCGGGGCGGGGGGGGCTCCTACGAGCAGTACTTC
v_gene: TRBV10-3; d_gene: -; j_gene: TRBJ1-5; abundance: many; CDR3aa: CAISPGPIEPQHF; CDR3nt: TGTGCCATCAGCCCGGGACCGATAGAGCCCCAGCATTTT
v_gene: TRBV12-5; d_gene: TRBD1; j_gene: TRBJ1-1; abundance: many; CDR3aa: CAGGLGQSTEAFF; CDR3nt: TGTGCTGGTGGTTTGGGACAGTCGACTGAAGCTTTCTTT
v_gene: TRBV28; d_gene: -; j_gene: TRBJ1-2; abundance: many; CDR3aa: CASSFMPGYGYTF; CDR3nt: TGTGCCAGCAGTTTCATGCCCGGCTATGGCTACACCTTC
v_gene: TRBV5-1; d_gene: TRBD1; j_gene: TRBJ1-1; abundance: -; CDR3aa: CASSLGPRGFLNTEAFF; CDR3nt: TGCGCCAGCAGCTTGGGGCCCAGGGGGTTTTTGAACACTGAAGCTTTCTTT
v_gene: TRBV27; d_gene: TRBD1; j_gene: TRBJ1-2; abundance: -; CDR3aa: CASSLSWDRGPYGYTF; CDR3nt: TGTGCCAGCAGTTTATCGTGGGACAGAGGGCCCTATGGCTACACCTTC
v_gene: TRBV28; d_gene: TRBD1; j_gene: TRBJ2-7; abundance: many; CDR3aa: CASRPHQPGQVNEQYF; CDR3nt: TGTGCCAGCAGGCCTCACCAGCCGGGACAGGTGAACGAGCAGTACTTC
v_gene: TRBV30; d_gene: TRBD1; j_gene: TRBJ1-1; abundance: many; CDR3aa: CAWIMDRGIAEAFF; CDR3nt: TGTGCCTGGATTATGGACAGGGGTATTGCTGAAGCTTTCTTT
v_gene: TRBV6-2/TRBV6-3; d_gene: -; j_gene: TRBJ2-2; abundance: -; CDR3aa: CASSYELKNSYTGELFF; CDR3nt: TGTGCCAGCAGTTACGAGCTAAAAAACTCGTACACCGGGGAGCTGTTTTTT
v_gene: TRBV19; d_gene: TRBD1; j_gene: TRBJ2-7; abundance: many; CDR3aa: CASANGQGLSYEQYF; CDR3nt: TGTGCCAGTGCTAACGGACAGGGGCTCTCCTACGAGCAGTACTTC
v_gene: TRBV10-3; d_gene: -; j_gene: TRBJ2-7; abundance: -; CDR3aa: CATHPTDSAGEQYF; CDR3nt: TGTGCCACCCACCCAACGGACTCCGCCGGCGAGCAGTACTTC
v_gene: TRBV28; d_gene: -; j_gene: TRBJ2-5; abundance: many; CDR3aa: CASVAVDQETQYF; CDR3nt: TGTGCCAGCGTAGCGGTAGACCAAGAGACCCAGTACTTC
v_gene: TRBV12-3/TRBV12-4; d_gene: TRBD1; j_gene: TRBJ1-1; abundance: many; CDR3aa: CASSLRTGGATEAFF; CDR3nt: TGTGCCAGCAGTTTACGGACAGGGGGGGCCACTGAAGCTTTCTTT
v_gene: TRBV6-5; d_gene: -; j_gene: TRBJ2-4; abundance: many; CDR3aa: CASSYSGGRLAKNIQYF; CDR3nt: TGTGCCAGCAGTTACTCCGGGGGCCGACTAGCCAAAAACATTCAGTACTTC
v_gene: TRBV13; d_gene: -; j_gene: TRBJ2-4; abundance: many; CDR3aa: CASSQGASGIIAKNIQYF; CDR3nt: TGTGCCAGCAGCCAGGGGGCTAGCGGGATCATAGCCAAAAACATTCAGTACTTC
v_gene: TRBV13; d_gene: -; j_gene: TRBJ2-7; abundance: many; CDR3aa: CASSLEGSEAYEQYF; CDR3nt: TGTGCCAGCAGCTTAGAGGGTAGCGAGGCCTACGAGCAGTACTTC
v_gene: TRBV6-2/TRBV6-3; d_gene: -; j_gene: TRBJ1-5; abundance: many; CDR3aa: CASTQRSNQPQHF; CDR3nt: TGTGCCAGCACTCAGCGTAGCAATCAGCCCCAGCATTTT
v_gene: TRBV6-2/TRBV6-3; d_gene: -; j_gene: TRBJ1-1; abundance: -; CDR3aa: CASSFGQADTEAFF; CDR3nt: TGTGCCAGCAGTTTTGGGCAGGCTGACACTGAAGCTTTCTTT
v_gene: TRBV5-1; d_gene: -; j_gene: TRBJ1-2; abundance: many; CDR3aa: CASSLAGRGGYTF; CDR3nt: TGCGCCAGCAGCTTGGCTGGCAGGGGTGGCTACACCTTC
v_gene: TRBV6-1; d_gene: -; j_gene: TRBJ1-5; abundance: many; CDR3aa: CASHMASTGLQPQHF; CDR3nt: TGTGCCAGTCATATGGCGTCTACGGGTCTTCAGCCCCAGCATTTT
v_gene: TRBV6-2/TRBV6-3; d_gene: -; j_gene: TRBJ2-7; abundance: -; CDR3aa: CASSYSGASSYEQYF; CDR3nt: TGTGCCAGCAGTTACTCGGGCGCCAGCTCCTACGAGCAGTACTTC
v_gene: TRBV20-1; d_gene: TRBD2; j_gene: TRBJ2-5; abundance: -; CDR3aa: CSALVGLAGAGTQYF; CDR3nt: TGCAGTGCTCTAGTAGGGCTAGCGGGAGCGGGGACCCAGTACTTC
v_gene: TRBV6-5; d_gene: TRBD1; j_gene: TRBJ2-5; abundance: many; CDR3aa: CASSPDRAQETQYF; CDR3nt: TGTGCCAGCAGTCCTGACAGGGCGCAAGAGACCCAGTACTTC
v_gene: TRBV24-1; d_gene: -; j_gene: TRBJ2-5; abundance: many; CDR3aa: CATSDLRDPGSRETQYF; CDR3nt: TGTGCCACCAGTGATTTGCGGGACCCAGGGTCGCGGGAGACCCAGTACTTC
v_gene: TRBV12-3/TRBV12-4; d_gene: -; j_gene: TRBJ1-5; abundance: -; CDR3aa: CASSPLNGNNQPQHF; CDR3nt: TGTGCCAGCAGTCCCCTGAACGGGAATAATCAGCCCCAGCATTTT
v_gene: TRBV15; d_gene: TRBD1; j_gene: TRBJ1-5; abundance: -; CDR3aa: CATSRGSSGGRNQPQHF; CDR3nt: TGTGCCACCAGCAGAGGTTCGTCAGGGGGCCGCAATCAGCCCCAGCATTTT
v_gene: TRBV27; d_gene: -; j_gene: TRBJ1-5; abundance: many; CDR3aa: CASSLSGPGQPQHF; CDR3nt: TGTGCCAGCAGTTTATCGGGGCCGGGTCAGCCCCAGCATTTT